This T cell receptor beta chain was sequenced in a study of blood T cell repertoires in COVID-19. Study details: From the United States, Italy and Spain came samples of acute and convalescent COVID-19. Nucleic acid was either cDNA or gDNA, and it came from T cells, B-cell-depleted T cells, or PBMCs.

V was trimmed by 11 bases and J by 2 bases, leaving 13 bases between them. CDR1 is SNHLY, CDR2 FYNNEI, per germline. The CDR3 is made up of 13 amino acids. Only in-frame clones appear in the TCRdb table, and some are missing; sequencing was by immunoSEQ multiplex PCR. Counted here are fewer than 250,000 clones, about 91% occurring once; the ten biggest clones make up 2.6%. This rearrangement joins TRBV2 to TRBJ1-3; tentative D call: TRBD1 (6 bases). The origin of this receptor is a woman in her twenties or thirties with acute COVID-19. The sequenced sample was PBMCs or T cells enriched from blood (not recorded which). CDR3 in amino acids: CAGSGDPGNTIYF. The CDR3 nucleotides read TGTGCCGGATCAGGGGACCCTGGAAACACCATATATTTT.